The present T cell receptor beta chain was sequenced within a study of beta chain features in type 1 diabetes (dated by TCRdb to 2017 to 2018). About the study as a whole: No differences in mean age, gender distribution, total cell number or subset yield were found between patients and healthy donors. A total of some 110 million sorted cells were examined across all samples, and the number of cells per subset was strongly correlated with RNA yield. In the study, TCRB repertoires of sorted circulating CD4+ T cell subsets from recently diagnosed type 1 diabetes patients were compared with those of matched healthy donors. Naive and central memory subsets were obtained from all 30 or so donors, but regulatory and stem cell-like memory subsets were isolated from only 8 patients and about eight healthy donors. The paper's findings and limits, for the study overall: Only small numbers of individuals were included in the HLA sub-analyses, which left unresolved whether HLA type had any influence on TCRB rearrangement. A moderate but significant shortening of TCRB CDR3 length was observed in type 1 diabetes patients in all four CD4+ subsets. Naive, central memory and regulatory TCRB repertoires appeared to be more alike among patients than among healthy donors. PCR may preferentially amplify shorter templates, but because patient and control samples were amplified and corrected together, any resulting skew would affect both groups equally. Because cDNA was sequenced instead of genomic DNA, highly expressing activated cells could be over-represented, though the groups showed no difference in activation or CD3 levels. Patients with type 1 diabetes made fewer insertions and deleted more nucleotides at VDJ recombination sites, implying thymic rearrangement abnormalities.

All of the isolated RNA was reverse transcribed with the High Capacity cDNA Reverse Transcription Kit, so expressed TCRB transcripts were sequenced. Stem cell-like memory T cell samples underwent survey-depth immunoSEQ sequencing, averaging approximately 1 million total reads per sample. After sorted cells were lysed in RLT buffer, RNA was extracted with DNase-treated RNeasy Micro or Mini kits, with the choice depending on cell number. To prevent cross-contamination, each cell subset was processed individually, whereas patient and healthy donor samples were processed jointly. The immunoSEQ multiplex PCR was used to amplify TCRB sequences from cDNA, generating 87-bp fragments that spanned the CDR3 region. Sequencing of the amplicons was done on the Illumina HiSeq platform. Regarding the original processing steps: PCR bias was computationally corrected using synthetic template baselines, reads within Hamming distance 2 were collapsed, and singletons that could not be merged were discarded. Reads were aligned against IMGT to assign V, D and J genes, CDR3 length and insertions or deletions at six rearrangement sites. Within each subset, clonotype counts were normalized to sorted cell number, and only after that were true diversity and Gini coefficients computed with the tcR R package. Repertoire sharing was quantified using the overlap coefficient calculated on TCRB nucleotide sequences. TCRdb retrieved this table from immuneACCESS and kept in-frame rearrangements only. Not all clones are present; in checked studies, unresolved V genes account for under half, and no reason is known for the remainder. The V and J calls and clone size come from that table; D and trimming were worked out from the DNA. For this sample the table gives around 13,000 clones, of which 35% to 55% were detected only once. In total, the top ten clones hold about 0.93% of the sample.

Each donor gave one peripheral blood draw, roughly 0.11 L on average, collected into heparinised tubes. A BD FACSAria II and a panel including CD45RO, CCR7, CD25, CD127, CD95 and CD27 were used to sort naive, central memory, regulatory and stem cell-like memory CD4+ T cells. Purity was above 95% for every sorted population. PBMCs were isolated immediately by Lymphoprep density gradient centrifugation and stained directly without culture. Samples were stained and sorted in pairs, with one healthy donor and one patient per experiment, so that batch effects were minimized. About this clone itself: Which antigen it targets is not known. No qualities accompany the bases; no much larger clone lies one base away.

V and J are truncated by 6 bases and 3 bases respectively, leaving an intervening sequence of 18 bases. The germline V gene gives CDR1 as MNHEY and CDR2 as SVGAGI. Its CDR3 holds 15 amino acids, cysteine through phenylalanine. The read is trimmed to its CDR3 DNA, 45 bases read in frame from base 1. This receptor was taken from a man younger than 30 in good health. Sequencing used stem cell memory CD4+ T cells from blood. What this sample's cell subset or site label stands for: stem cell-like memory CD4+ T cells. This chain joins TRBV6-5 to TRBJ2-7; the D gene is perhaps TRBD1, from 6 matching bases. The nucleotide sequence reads TGTGCCAGCAGACCATGGAGTGGGACAAACTACGAGCAGTACTTC. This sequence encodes CASRPWSGTNYEQYF.